This entry concerns a single T cell receptor beta chain. The unique tags termed UMIs, each holding a 6-nucleotide sample barcode, were added by means of template switching. TCRdb re-called the 5' RACE reads; every CDR3 protein appears as one record, without DNA. The table lists 300,000 to 400,000 distinct CDR3 sequences, with approximately 2% in the top ten. These data are taken from a study of monozygotic twins with inflammatory bowel disease. This CDR3 has 16 amino acids. CDR1 LGHDT and CDR2 YNNKEL come from the germline V gene (reference sequence). The blood volume drawn from each donor was 2.5 to 3 ml.

This chain joins TRBV3-1 and TRBJ2-5; TCRdb reports TRBD2, a call that lacks DNA to check it against. The receptor was derived from a human donor with ulcerative colitis or Crohn's disease, or a healthy co-twin of an affected twin (not recorded which). Sequencing used blood. The chain's CDR3 is CASSQETSGRGETQYF.